This T cell receptor (beta chain) was recorded in a study of blood T cell repertoires in COVID-19 (TCRdb year 2020). About the investigation overall: The collaborator samples originated in the United States, Italy and Spain and spanned the acute and convalescent phases of COVID-19. Samples were obtained from the ongoing ImmuneRACE study (first 160 participants) and from some 1,200 subjects provided by 6 global collaborators. Subjects who had been exposed to COVID-19, were actively infected with it, or had recovered from it provided the deeply sampled blood TCRbeta repertoires that made up the dataset. The repertoires were made available in a free public database intended to serve as a resource for research on the immune response to SARS-CoV-2. The prospective study material was composed of cDNA or gDNA derived from T cells, B-cell-depleted T cells, or PBMCs. Sample metadata almost always included a de-identified subject ID, COVID-19 status, age in years and sex. Where HLA class I and class II types were available, the types were taken from metadata supplied by the sample provider, not from assay-based typing.

Measured from the cysteine to the phenylalanine, the CDR3 is 15 residues long. The retained sequence is limited to the CDR3, 45 bases, with the frame set at the first base. According to the germline V gene, CDR1 reads LGHNA and CDR2 reads YNFKEQ. V loses 4 bases of germline sequence and J loses 2 bases, and the interval between the two ends is 13 bases. Points on this clone: The specificity of this receptor is unknown. Per-base quality was not reported, and no clone a single base away is much larger than it.

In the prospective study, participants were about 18 to 89 years old, resided in 24 geographic areas of the United States, and were enrolled through a virtual design. In the prospective study, participants were assigned to cohorts based on the clinical history participants reported in a screening survey and a study questionnaire. ImmuneRACE Cohort 3 recovered participants were defined by two consecutive negative NP/OP PCR tests, healthcare professional clearance, or symptom resolution. Each participant in the prospective study had whole blood, serum and a nasopharyngeal or oropharyngeal swab collected by mobile phlebotomists. Participants in the prospective study had the option to provide additional blood draws and questionnaires over a roughly 2-month period. Before DNA extraction, prospective study blood samples were shipped either frozen or at room temperature. TCRbeta CDR3 regions were amplified from genomic DNA using the immunoSEQ Assay, a bias-controlled multiplex PCR. As for how the authors treated the data: Within the assay, amplification of reference gene primers was used to estimate how many nucleated cells each sample contained. To quantify the absolute abundance of each unique TCRbeta CDR3 rearrangement, sequence reads were collapsed and filtered. For each sample, productive Simpson clonality was calculated as the square root of Simpson's diversity index over productive rearrangements. Drawn from immuneACCESS, this table holds only the in-frame rearrangements with V and J called that TCRdb kept. Clones are partly lost; checked studies trace under half to an unresolved V gene and leave the rest unexplained. V, J and clone size are those of that table, while D and trimming were read from the DNA. The sample has 150,000 to 180,000 clones on record, around four fifths of them singletons. The leading ten clones occupy 7.3% of the sample.

What the research found in general, with its limitations: How much clinical and demographic metadata was included differed by source and by participant, and the metadata was provided uncurated.

What was sequenced was PBMCs or T cells enriched from blood (not recorded which). The chain is made from TRBV4-2 and TRBJ2-3; the D gene cannot be resolved reliably. This clonotype was sampled from a man in his fifties who had recovered from COVID-19. The sequenced DNA: TGTGCCAGCAGCCCAAACGACATAAACACAGATACGCAGTATTTT. It specifies CASSPNDINTDTQYF.